This T cell receptor (beta chain) came from a study of cytotoxic CD8 clonotypes in ibrutinib-treated CLL. Study details: Responses: about 25 partial, 2 complete; after median around 70 months, around 14 stayed remitted, approximately twelve progressed. Investigators collected response samples after a median approximately twelve months of treatment, range 6 to 36.

In the case of this clone: What it binds is unknown.

V lost 4 bases, J lost 5 bases, and 5 bases stayed unmatched. This CDR3 comprises 15 residues. Germline CDR1 and CDR2: MGHRA and YSYEKL. Cryopreserved PBMCs yielded approximately 2.2 micrograms of genomic DNA for TCR beta libraries. Study-wide results and limits: Age-matched healthy donor levels were exceeded by baseline clonality, which tracked circulating CD8+ T-cell counts.

Sequencing used immunoSEQ multiplex PCR; TCRdb keeps in-frame clones, though not all of them. The sample consists of fewer than 90,000 clones, about two thirds of them appearing once. Sequencing was performed on PBMCs, taken after 12 months of ibrutinib treatment. The chain carries TRBV4-1 and TRBJ1-4; 9 nucleotides line up with TRBD1. This TCR was sampled from a human donor with chronic lymphocytic leukemia. The CDR3 region is CASSLRDRVNEKLFF. CDR3 nucleotide sequence: TGCGCCAGCAGCCTCCGGGACAGGGTCAATGAAAAACTGTTTTTT.